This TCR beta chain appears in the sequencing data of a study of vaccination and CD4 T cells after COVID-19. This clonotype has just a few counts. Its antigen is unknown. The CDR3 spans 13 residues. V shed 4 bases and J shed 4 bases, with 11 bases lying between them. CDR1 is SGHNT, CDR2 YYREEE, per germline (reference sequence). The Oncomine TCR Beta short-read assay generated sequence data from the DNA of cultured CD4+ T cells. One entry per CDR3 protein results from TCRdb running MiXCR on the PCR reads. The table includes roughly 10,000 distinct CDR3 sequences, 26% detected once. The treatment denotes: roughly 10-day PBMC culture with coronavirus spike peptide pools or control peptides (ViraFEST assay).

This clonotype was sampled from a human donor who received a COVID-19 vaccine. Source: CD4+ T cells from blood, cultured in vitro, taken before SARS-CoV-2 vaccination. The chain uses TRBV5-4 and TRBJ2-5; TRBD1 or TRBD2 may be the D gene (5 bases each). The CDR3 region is CASSLPGRETQYF. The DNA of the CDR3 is TGTGCCAGCAGCCTTCCAGGGAGAGAGACCCAGTACTTC.